A single sample is the source of the 28 T cell receptor beta chains below, sequenced in a study of Ad26.COV2.S vaccination and SARS-CoV-2 variants. The assay was immunoSEQ multiplex PCR, and TCRdb's table has in-frame clones only and misses some. The sample includes about 400,000 clones, 89% seen only once; the top ten take over 1.5%. Treatment indicated: about 20 received Ad26.COV2.S at low or high dose, single or two shots; roughly five received placebo; per-sample allocation not given. Sampling was performed 63 days after the first vaccine or placebo injection. The sequencing here drew on peripheral blood, taken in a trial of Ad26.COV2.S vaccine versus placebo. Receptors originate from a person aged 18-65 years who received the Ad26.COV2.S COVID-19 vaccine or a placebo.

With respect to this clone: Other nucleotide sequences in the sample specify the same CDR3. The CDR3 loop reads CASSYSGATNTGELFF. The CDR3 region has the DNA TGTGCCAGCAGTTACAGCGGGGCCACTAACACCGGGGAGCTGTTTTTT. The chain is built from TRBV6-5 and TRBJ2-2; 7 nucleotides line up with TRBD2. Looked up from germline, CDR1 is MNHEY and CDR2 is SVGAGI. V was clipped by 2 bases and J by 2 bases; unmatched bases: 5. This CDR3 region has 16 residues.

The rearrangement uses TRBV9 and TRBJ2-5, with no clear D. Germline V gives CDR1 SGDLS, CDR2 YYNGEE. The CDR3 length is 15 residues. V lost 0 bases and J 1 base, leaving 10 bases between the germline ends. For the CDR3, the DNA is TGTGCCAGCAGCGTAGGCCAGCCCCCCCAAGAGACCCAGTACTTC. Translating it yields CASSVGQPPQETQYF.

This clone was seen once. The genes are TRBV11-2 and TRBJ2-7; 7 bases match TRBD2. The CDR3 contains 17 residues. From germline, CDR1 is SGHAT and CDR2 FQNNGV. Trimming removed 2 bases from V and 5 bases from J; junction bases left unmatched: 15. This CDR3 reads CASSLLRGGSYSHEQYF. DNA of the CDR3: TGTGCCAGCAGCTTATTGAGGGGCGGGAGTTACAGTCACGAGCAGTACTTC.

This clone occurred many times. The chain links TRBV6-4 to TRBJ2-1; TRBD1 aligns across 8 bases. The CDR3 totals 13 residues. Germline values: CDR1 MRHNA, CDR2 SNTAGT. With 6 bases clipped from V and 5 bases from J, the junction kept 3 bases outside the gene matches. In nucleotides, the CDR3 is TGTGCCAGCAGCGGACAGGGCCACAATGAGCAGTTCTTC. As protein: CASSGQGHNEQFF.

The rearrangement links TRBV5-1 to TRBJ2-2, with a weak D call TRBD1 (6 bases). V was clipped by 4 bases and J by 3 bases, with 10 bases between them. CDR3 length: 14 amino acids. Germline CDR1 reads SGHRS; CDR2 reads YFSETQ. CDR3 DNA sequence: TGCGCCAGCAGCGCCGGGACATACACCGGGGAGCTGTTTTTT. This encodes CASSAGTYTGELFF. The full variable domain, with the rest looked up from reference TRBV5-1 and TRBJ2-2, is KAGVTQTPRYLIKTRGQQVTLSCSPISGHRSVSWYQQTPGQGLQFLFEYFSETQRNKGNFPGRFSGRQFSNSRSEMNVSTLELGDSALYLCASSAGTYTGELFFGEGSRLTVL.

The rearrangement joins TRBV28 to TRBJ1-4; D remains unclear. The germline gives CDR1 MDHEN, CDR2 SYDVKM. The V gene lost 6 bases and the J gene lost 1 base, with 9 bases spanning the gap. This CDR3 is 14 amino acids long. The CDR3 here is CASSPPGTNEKLFF. The CDR3 DNA sequence: TGTGCCAGCAGCCCACCGGGAACTAATGAAAAACTGTTTTTT.

The V and J genes are TRBV19 and TRBJ1-1, with D perhaps matching TRBD1 (6 bases). V lost 5 bases and J 1 base, leaving 14 bases between the germline ends. CDR1 and CDR2 from the germline V gene are LNHDA and SQIVND (reference sequence). The CDR3 loop spans 15 amino acids. CDR3 sequence (DNA): TGTGCCAGTAGTGACCGGGACAAGAAGAACACTGAAGCTTTCTTT. It yields the protein CASSDRDKKNTEAFF.

The chain combines TRBV28 with TRBJ2-7; 7 positions match TRBD2. J gave up 2 bases and V 5 bases, and 3 bases lay outside the gene matches. The CDR3 loop spans 13 amino acids. Germline V gene data show CDR1 as MDHEN and CDR2 as SYDVKM. The CDR3 DNA reads TGTGCCAGCAGTCCTAGCGGAACCTACGAGCAGTACTTC. Its translation is CASSPSGTYEQYF.

This clone was counted a few times. A much larger clone lies one base from this, so it may be a read error. V and J are TRBV3-1 (or the pseudogene TRBV3-2) and TRBJ2-7; D ambiguous. The V end lost 2 bases, the J end lost 5 bases, and 4 bases lay between the germline ends. Germline loops: CDR1 LGHDT, CDR2 YNNKEL (reference sequence). The CDR3 loop spans 11 amino acids. Written as DNA, the CDR3 is TGTGCCAGCAGCCAATACCACGAGCAGTACTTC. The encoded protein is CASSQYHEQYF.

CDR3 bases: TGTGCCAGCATGGGCGGCCGAGCTAACTATGGCTACACCTTC. The encoded protein is CASMGGRANYGYTF. The chain employs TRBV2 and TRBJ1-2; no reliable D call. The V gene lost 7 bases and the J gene lost 0 bases, with 12 bases spanning the gap. The CDR3 has 14 residues. The germline V gene has CDR1 SNHLY and CDR2 FYNNEI.

This clone was found a few times. The gene calls are TRBV19 and TRBJ2-2; no clear D gene. Germline CDR1 LNHDA, CDR2 SQIVND (reference sequence). V was cut by 1 base and J by 3 bases, with 6 bases left in between. The CDR3 extends over 14 amino acids. The CDR3: CASSIGGDTGELFF. CDR3 coding DNA: TGTGCCAGTAGTATAGGGGGTGACACCGGGGAGCTGTTTTTT.

This chain uses TRBV5-4 with TRBJ2-1; tentatively, D is TRBD2 (6 bases). V dropped 6 bases and J dropped 3 bases, with 10 bases sitting between them. Germline CDR1 SGHNT, CDR2 YYREEE (reference sequence). This CDR3 is built from 13 residues. This CDR3 reads CASTREHYNEQFF. The CDR3 nucleotides read TGTGCCAGCACCCGGGAGCACTACAATGAGCAGTTCTTC.

This sequence joins TRBV7-9 and TRBJ2-1; TRBD2 aligns across 8 bases. This CDR3 contains 17 residues. Trimming removed 7 bases from V and 5 bases from J; junction bases left unmatched: 16. CDR1 SEHNR and CDR2 FQNEAQ come from the germline V gene (reference sequence). The CDR3 here is CASNNPPTSGVDNEQFF. The DNA for the CDR3 is TGTGCCAGCAACAATCCTCCCACTAGCGGAGTGGACAATGAGCAGTTCTTC.

The chain links TRBV9 to TRBJ2-1; 9 bases align to TRBD2. Per germline, CDR1 SGDLS and CDR2 YYNGEE. CDR3 size: 18 residues. V gave up 2 bases and J gave up 4 bases; unmatched junction bases: 13. The DNA of the CDR3 is TGTGCCAGCAGCGTCGAAGGCGGGAGGGCTGCGGCGTACAATGAGCAGTTCTTC. Translation gives CASSVEGGRAAAYNEQFF.

The V call is TRBV7-3, the J call TRBJ2-1; D not resolved. The CDR3 runs 13 residues. V shed 4 bases and J shed 4 bases, with 8 bases lying between them. CDR1 and CDR2 from the germline V gene are SGHTA and FQGTGA. CDR3: CASSSRRYNEQFF. CDR3 sequence (DNA): TGTGCCAGCAGCTCAAGACGGTACAATGAGCAGTTCTTC.

The chain uses TRBV5-1 and TRBJ1-3, with D perhaps matching TRBD1 (6 bases). Germline V gene sequence: CDR1 SGHRS, CDR2 YFSETQ. Deletions cut 7 bases from V and 0 bases from J, with 17 bases between. CDR3 size: 16 residues. The CDR3 region is CASSHGDTGSGNTIYF. CDR3 in DNA: TGCGCCAGCTCCCATGGGGACACCGGCTCTGGAAACACCATATATTTT.

The DNA of the CDR3 is TGTGCCGTAGCGGGAGGGCCTGAGTACACCGGGGAGCTGTTTTTT. This translates into CAVAGGPEYTGELFF. The chain links TRBV27 to TRBJ2-2; TRBD2 agrees at 11 bases. Trimming removed 11 bases from V and 3 bases from J; junction bases left unmatched: 8. CDR1 is MNHEY, CDR2 SMNVEV, per germline (reference sequence). The length of the CDR3 is 15 residues.

V is TRBV28 and J is TRBJ2-3; 7 bases match TRBD1. With 2 bases clipped from V and 8 bases from J, the junction kept 10 bases outside the gene matches. The CDR3 loop spans 15 amino acids. CDR1 and CDR2 from the germline V gene are MDHEN and SYDVKM. The DNA of the CDR3 is TGTGCCAGCAGTTTAAGGTCAGGGGGTTCGGGTACGCAGTATTTT. Its protein is CASSLRSGGSGTQYF.

V gene TRBV7-2 combines with J gene TRBJ2-1; 10 bases map to TRBD2. Germline lookup yields CDR1 SGHTA and CDR2 FQGNSA. CDR3 length: 15 residues. The trim removed 5 bases at V and 6 bases at J, leaving 7 bases unmatched. The DNA of the CDR3 is TGTGCCAGCAGCCCGTGGGCTAGCGGGAGCAATGAGCAGTTCTTC. It encodes CASSPWASGSNEQFF. Together with reference TRBV7-2 and TRBJ2-1, the CDR3 gives the full variable domain: GAGVSQSPSNKVTEKGKDVELRCDPISGHTALYWYRQSLGQGLEFLIYFQGNSAPDKSGLPSDRFSAERTGGSVSTLTIQRTQQEDSAVYLCASSPWASGSNEQFFGPGTRLTVL.

The chain couples TRBV7-3 to TRBJ2-3; 12 bases align to TRBD2. The CDR3 is 14 residues long. Per germline, CDR1 SGHTA and CDR2 FQGTGA. The V and J ends lost 5 bases and 5 bases, in that order; junction bases with no gene match: 2. The CDR3 is CASSPSGREDTQYF. Here the CDR3 DNA reads TGTGCCAGCAGCCCTAGCGGGAGGGAAGATACGCAGTATTTT.

The V and J genes are TRBV12-5 and TRBJ2-7; 9 bases fit TRBD2. The J segment lost 7 bases and the V segment lost 2 bases, leaving 3 bases of the junction unmatched. The length of the CDR3 is 13 residues. Germline lookup yields CDR1 LGHNT and CDR2 FRNRAP. CDR3 nucleotides: TGTGCTAGTGGTTTGACAGCGGGAGGTGAGCAGTACTTC. This sequence encodes CASGLTAGGEQYF.

The chain has TRBV29-1 and TRBJ2-7; D might be TRBD1 (7 bases). The CDR3 is 15 amino acids. The germline V gene has CDR1 SQVTM and CDR2 ANQGSEA. V lost 5 bases and J 3 bases, leaving 20 bases between the germline ends. CDR3 in DNA: TGCAGCGTTCCCGGCCCCGGGCAGGGGGGCTACGAGCAGTACTTC. It specifies CSVPGPGQGGYEQYF.

V and J are TRBV28 and TRBJ2-5; TRBD2 aligns across 7 bases. CDR3 length equals 15 residues. Germline CDR1 reads MDHEN; CDR2 reads SYDVKM. Trimming removed 2 bases from V and 5 bases from J; junction bases left unmatched: 8. The CDR3, as DNA: TGTGCCAGCAGTTTAGGCGGGAGAGTGAAGGAGACCCAGTACTTC. Translation gives CASSLGGRVKETQYF.

The chain has TRBV7-3 and TRBJ2-7, with D maybe TRBD2 (5 bases). Looked up from germline, CDR1 is SGHTA and CDR2 is FQGTGA. The germline V and J ends were trimmed by 2 bases and 2 bases, with 10 bases remaining between them. The CDR3 has 14 amino acids. CDR3 sequence: CASSLLAGPYEQYF. CDR3 in DNA: TGTGCCAGCAGCTTACTCGCGGGTCCCTACGAGCAGTACTTC.

This clone showed up just once. V gene TRBV2 combines with J gene TRBJ2-7; no firm D call. Germline CDR1 SNHLY, CDR2 FYNNEI. The V and J ends lost 4 bases and 2 bases respectively, with 12 bases between them. This CDR3 has 14 amino acids. The CDR3 DNA follows: TGTGCCAGCAGTGTGTTGTGGGATACCTACGAGCAGTACTTC. Its protein product is CASSVLWDTYEQYF.

This chain uses TRBV28 with TRBJ1-5; tentatively, D is TRBD1 (6 bases). The germline V and J ends were trimmed by 6 bases and 7 bases, with 22 bases remaining between them. Germline assignment: CDR1 MDHEN and CDR2 SYDVKM. The CDR3 has 16 residues. As DNA, the CDR3 is TGTGCCAGCAGAGGGGGGGCAGGGTGGCCCCGCCAGCCCCAGCATTTT. The encoded protein is CASRGGAGWPRQPQHF.

There are a few counts of this clone. The rearrangement links TRBV28 to TRBJ1-1; unclear D gene. Germline V gene sequence: CDR1 MDHEN, CDR2 SYDVKM. The V gene lost 7 bases and the J gene lost 3 bases, with 9 bases spanning the gap. The CDR3 totals 12 residues. CDR3 residues: CASNERYTEAFF. DNA of the CDR3: TGTGCCAGCAACGAACGGTACACTGAAGCTTTCTTT.

The chain employs TRBV11-2 and TRBJ1-2; 8 bases fit TRBD1. This CDR3 contains 15 residues. V gave up 0 bases and J gave up 8 bases; unmatched junction bases: 8. Germline CDR1 and CDR2: SGHAT and FQNNGV. Written as DNA, the CDR3 is TGTGCCAGCAGCTTAGATAGGCAGGGGGCGCGCGGCTACACCTTC. Protein product: CASSLDRQGARGYTF. The whole variable domain, remainder taken from reference TRBV11-2 and TRBJ1-2, is EAGVAQSPRYKIIEKRQSVAFWCNPISGHATLYWYQQILGQGPKLLIQFQNNGVVDDSQLPKDRFSAERLKGVDSTLKIQPAKLEDSAVYLCASSLDRQGARGYTFGSGTRLTVV.